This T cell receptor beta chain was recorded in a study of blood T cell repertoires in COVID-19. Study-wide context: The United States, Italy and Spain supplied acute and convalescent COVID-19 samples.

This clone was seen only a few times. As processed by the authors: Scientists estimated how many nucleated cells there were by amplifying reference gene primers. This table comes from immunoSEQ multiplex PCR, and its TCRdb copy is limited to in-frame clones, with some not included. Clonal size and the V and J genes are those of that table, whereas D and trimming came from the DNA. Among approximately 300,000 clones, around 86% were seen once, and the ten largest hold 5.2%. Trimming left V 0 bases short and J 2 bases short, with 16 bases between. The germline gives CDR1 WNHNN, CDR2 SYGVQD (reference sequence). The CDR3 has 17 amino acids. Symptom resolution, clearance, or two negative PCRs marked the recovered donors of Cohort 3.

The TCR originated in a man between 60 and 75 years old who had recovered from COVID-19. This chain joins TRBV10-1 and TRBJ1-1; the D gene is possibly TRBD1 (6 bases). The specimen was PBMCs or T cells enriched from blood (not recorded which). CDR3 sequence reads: CASSESPTGKVNTEAFF. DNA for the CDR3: TGCGCCAGCAGTGAGTCTCCTACAGGGAAAGTTAACACTGAAGCTTTCTTT.